The 7 T cell receptor beta chains below all came from one sample that was sequenced in a study of human T cells and chemical hapten exposure. TCRdb re-derived calls from the RACE reads in MiXCR, one entry per CDR3 protein. There are 80,000 or so distinct CDR3 sequences in the sample; approximately 12% occur only once, and approximately 4.6% lies in the top ten. The time point is: patch test 1, 2 weeks after DPC sensitization. Treatment in this sample: therapeutic diphenylcyclopropenone sensitization with weekly scalp DPC. The material was whole blood, obtained in connection with sensitization to the hapten diphenylcyclopropenone (DPC). The origin of the receptors is a woman between 45 and 65 years old with alopecia areata. Some clones in this sample may be carry-over from other donors' samples.

The gene calls are TRBV20-1 and TRBJ2-2, with 13 bases matching TRBD2. Germline V gene data show CDR1 as DFQATT and CDR2 as SNEGSKA (reference sequence). Unmatched junction bases numbered 8, after V lost 0 bases and J lost 4 bases. The CDR3 is 18 residues long. CDR3: CSARDPTSGRAGTGELFF. The CDR3 DNA sequence: TGCAGTGCTAGAGATCCCACTAGCGGGAGGGCGGGCACCGGGGAGCTGTTTTTT.

The rearrangement joins TRBV20-1 to TRBJ1-3; D is perhaps TRBD1 (5 bases). V lost 3 bases and J 6 bases, leaving 12 bases between the germline ends. The CDR3 runs 13 residues. Germline-derived CDR1 and CDR2 are DFQATT and SNEGSKA (reference sequence). CDR3 loop: CSASEAGQNTIYF. CDR3 in DNA: TGCAGTGCTAGTGAGGCTGGACAAAACACCATATATTTT.

Ten or more counts support this clonotype. This chain joins TRBV7-6 and TRBJ2-1; TRBD1 matches at 8 bases. CDR1 is SGHVS, CDR2 FNYEAQ, per germline. V shed 2 bases and J 2 bases; nucleotides not matched to a gene: 8. The length of the CDR3 is 17 residues. The CDR3 nucleotides are TGTGCCAGCAGCTTAACCTCAGGGGGCGTTGCCTACAATGAGCAGTTCTTC. As protein: CASSLTSGGVAYNEQFF. The complete variable domain, with remaining parts taken from reference TRBV7-6 and TRBJ2-1, reads GAGVSQSPRYKVTKRGQDVALRCDPISGHVSLYWYRQALGQGPEFLTYFNYEAQQDKSGLPNDRFSAERPEGSISTLTIQRTEQRDSAMYRCASSLTSGGVAYNEQFFGPGTRLTVL.

This clonotype came up a few times. CDR3 sequence (DNA): TGCGCCAGCAGGGACCAGGGAGGTGAAAGCTATGGCTACACCTTC. It encodes CASRDQGGESYGYTF. The chain recombines TRBV5-1 with TRBJ1-2; tentatively, D is TRBD1 (5 bases). Germline assignment: CDR1 SGHRS and CDR2 YFSETQ. The length of the CDR3 is 15 residues. Trimming left V 5 bases short and J 4 bases short, with 18 bases between.

This clonotype was seen repeatedly, ten times or more. V and J are TRBV6-2 or TRBV6-3 and TRBJ1-2; D not certain. Looked up from germline, CDR1 is MNHEY and CDR2 is SVGEGT. This CDR3 is built from 15 residues. V was trimmed by 0 bases and J by 2 bases, leaving 10 bases between them. The CDR3 DNA sequence: TGTGCCAGCAGTTACTCGCTCCAGATCAACTATGGCTACACCTTC. Translating it yields CASSYSLQINYGYTF.

About this clonotype itself: Since a much larger clone is just one base distant, this may be a read error. The V gene is TRBV28, the J gene TRBJ2-7; no definite D call. In germline, CDR1 is MDHEN, CDR2 SYDVKM. CDR3 length equals 13 residues. The CDR3 sequence is CASVRPPSHEQYF. As DNA, the CDR3 is TGTGCCAGCGTGCGACCCCCCTCCCACGAGCAGTACTTC.

The CDR3, as DNA: TGTGCCAGCAGCTCCCTGGGCGCGGGGAGCAATGAGCAGTTCTTC. Its protein is CASSSLGAGSNEQFF. This chain connects TRBV7-6 to TRBJ2-1, with D perhaps TRBD2 (6 bases). The germline gives CDR1 SGHVS, CDR2 FNYEAQ. The CDR3 runs 15 residues. Trimming shortened V by 4 bases and J by 6 bases, and 16 bases separated the two germline ends.